The rows below give T cell receptor beta chains drawn from one sample of a study of T-cell memory formation after mild COVID-19. TCRdb reanalysed the 5' RACE reads using MiXCR and keeps one entry per CDR3 protein. Of 190,000 or so distinct CDR3 sequences in the sample, 20% to 25% were seen once. What was sequenced was PBMCs or a T cell subset sorted from them (not recorded which). The receptors shown here come from an adult woman who had mild COVID-19 (a few samples of this study predate the infection). Cell type and time point are not known. CDR3s include the opening cysteine and the closing phenylalanine or tryptophan. Each record gives: CDR3 DNA, CDR3 protein, D gene, J gene, V gene, clone size. The D gene is left open where the match is weak. Expanded clones get a size class; other rows say once, few or many, or leave the size out.

CDR3 DNA: TGTGCCATCGGAAAAACAGGGACCGAAAAACTGTTTTTT
CDR3 protein: CAIGKTGTEKLFF
D gene: NA
J gene: TRBJ1-4
V gene: TRBV10-3
clone size: NA

CDR3 DNA: TGTGCCAGCAGCTACCCCGGCGGAAACACCGGGGAGCTGTTTTTT
CDR3 protein: CASSYPGGNTGELFF
D gene: NA
J gene: TRBJ2-2
V gene: TRBV7-2
clone size: NA

CDR3 DNA: TGTGCCAGCAGCTGGACAGCTCAAGAGACCCAGTACTTC
CDR3 protein: CASSWTAQETQYF
D gene: NA
J gene: TRBJ2-5
V gene: TRBV5-6
clone size: few

CDR3 DNA: TGTGCCAGCAGCCGGCGCGAGCAGTACTTC
CDR3 protein: CASSRREQYF
D gene: NA
J gene: TRBJ2-7
V gene: TRBV5-8
clone size: few

CDR3 DNA: TGTGCCAGCAGCTTAGGTGGCAGGGGGGACGGTGAAGCTTTCTTT
CDR3 protein: CASSLGGRGDGEAFF
D gene: TRBD1
J gene: TRBJ1-1
V gene: TRBV7-9
clone size: few

CDR3 DNA: TGTGCCAGCAGTTTGGGCAGGTTAAGCACTGAAGCTTTCTTT
CDR3 protein: CASSLGRLSTEAFF
D gene: NA
J gene: TRBJ1-1
V gene: TRBV27
clone size: NA

CDR3 DNA: TGTGCCACCAGTGACGGACAGCACAATTCACCCCTCCACTTT
CDR3 protein: CATSDGQHNSPLHF
D gene: NA
J gene: TRBJ1-6
V gene: TRBV24-1
clone size: few

CDR3 DNA: TGTGCCAGCAAGGAAAGGGCTGGGAACACTGAAGCTTTCTTT
CDR3 protein: CASKERAGNTEAFF
D gene: NA
J gene: TRBJ1-1
V gene: TRBV7-9
clone size: NA

CDR3 DNA: TGTGCCACCGGGACTAGCGGGGGTAGCTCCTACAATGAGCAGTTCTTC
CDR3 protein: CATGTSGGSSYNEQFF
D gene: TRBD2
J gene: TRBJ2-1
V gene: TRBV4-2
clone size: NA

CDR3 DNA: TGTGCCAGCAGCGCCACCCTGTCCCTTGACAGGGGATATGGCTACACCTTC
CDR3 protein: CASSATLSLDRGYGYTF
D gene: TRBD1
J gene: TRBJ1-2
V gene: TRBV9
clone size: few

CDR3 DNA: TGTGCCAGCAGCCCGTCGGAAGGACAGGGTACCTACGAGCAGTACTTC
CDR3 protein: CASSPSEGQGTYEQYF
D gene: TRBD1
J gene: TRBJ2-7
V gene: TRBV14
clone size: few

CDR3 DNA: TGTGCCAGCAAGCGAGGACCAAAATACAATGAGCAGTTCTTC
CDR3 protein: CASKRGPKYNEQFF
D gene: NA
J gene: TRBJ2-1
V gene: TRBV6-5
clone size: NA

CDR3 DNA: TGTGCCAGCAGCTTGGGGGCAGGGGGCACTGGCTACACCTTC
CDR3 protein: CASSLGAGGTGYTF
D gene: TRBD1
J gene: TRBJ1-2
V gene: TRBV5-6
clone size: NA

CDR3 DNA: TGTGCCAGTAGTTCGGAGGTCTACGAGCAGTACTTC
CDR3 protein: CASSSEVYEQYF
D gene: NA
J gene: TRBJ2-7
V gene: TRBV19
clone size: NA

CDR3 DNA: TGTGCCAGTAGTCCCACCCTCACACTGAACACTGAAGCTTTCTTT
CDR3 protein: CASSPTLTLNTEAFF
D gene: NA
J gene: TRBJ1-1
V gene: TRBV19
clone size: NA

CDR3 DNA: TGTGCCACCAGTGATATCAGTAGCGGGAGCGAGACCCAGTACTTC
CDR3 protein: CATSDISSGSETQYF
D gene: TRBD2
J gene: TRBJ2-5
V gene: TRBV24-1
clone size: few

CDR3 DNA: TGCAGCGTTGAAACAGGTTTTAACTATGGCTACACCTTC
CDR3 protein: CSVETGFNYGYTF
D gene: NA
J gene: TRBJ1-2
V gene: TRBV29-1
clone size: NA

CDR3 DNA: TGCGCCAGCAGCCAAGATCTCACAGGGCAAGTTTATGGCTACACCTTC
CDR3 protein: CASSQDLTGQVYGYTF
D gene: NA
J gene: TRBJ1-2
V gene: TRBV4-3
clone size: NA

CDR3 DNA: TGTGCCAGCAGTGAAATAGGGGGGGGCACAGATACGCAGTATTTT
CDR3 protein: CASSEIGGGTDTQYF
D gene: NA
J gene: TRBJ2-3
V gene: TRBV6-1
clone size: few

CDR3 DNA: TGCGCCAGCAGCCGGACAGTGAACACTGAAGCTTTCTTT
CDR3 protein: CASSRTVNTEAFF
D gene: NA
J gene: TRBJ1-1
V gene: TRBV4-1
clone size: NA

CDR3 DNA: TGTGCCAGCAGCTTAGCTATCCTAGCGGAATTCAATGAGCAGTTCTTC
CDR3 protein: CASSLAILAEFNEQFF
D gene: TRBD2
J gene: TRBJ2-1
V gene: TRBV7-2
clone size: few

CDR3 DNA: TGTGCCAGCAGTGAAGGAGTAGCCATCCTACAAGAGACCCAGTACTTC
CDR3 protein: CASSEGVAILQETQYF
D gene: NA
J gene: TRBJ2-5
V gene: TRBV25-1
clone size: NA

CDR3 DNA: TGTGCCAGCAGCCGCTTACATACCTACGAGCAGTACTTC
CDR3 protein: CASSRLHTYEQYF
D gene: NA
J gene: TRBJ2-7
V gene: TRBV14
clone size: few

CDR3 DNA: TGTGCCGGACAGGGCGCGAATAATTCACCCCTCCACTTT
CDR3 protein: CAGQGANNSPLHF
D gene: TRBD1
J gene: TRBJ1-6
V gene: TRBV5-4
clone size: NA

CDR3 DNA: TGTGCCTGGAGTGAGGGCTCTGGGGCCAACGTCCTGACTTTC
CDR3 protein: CAWSEGSGANVLTF
D gene: NA
J gene: TRBJ2-6
V gene: TRBV30
clone size: few

CDR3 DNA: TGTGCCAGCAGGGGACAGGGGCTAGGCACAGATACGCAGTATTTT
CDR3 protein: CASRGQGLGTDTQYF
D gene: TRBD1
J gene: TRBJ2-3
V gene: TRBV28
clone size: NA

CDR3 DNA: TGCGCCAGCAGTCTTGACCCAGGGGGCCTCCCCTACGAGCAGTACTTC
CDR3 protein: CASSLDPGGLPYEQYF
D gene: TRBD1
J gene: TRBJ2-7
V gene: TRBV4-1
clone size: NA

CDR3 DNA: TGTGCCAGCAGCTTACTTTCCGTACAGGGGGGTCAGCCCCAGCATTTT
CDR3 protein: CASSLLSVQGGQPQHF
D gene: TRBD1
J gene: TRBJ1-5
V gene: TRBV7-2
clone size: NA

CDR3 DNA: TGTGCCTGGACCCCGGGACTAAATGAAGCTTTCTTT
CDR3 protein: CAWTPGLNEAFF
D gene: NA
J gene: TRBJ1-1
V gene: TRBV30
clone size: few

CDR3 DNA: TGTGCCAGCAGTTCTGGGACGAGCTCCTACGAGCAGTACTTC
CDR3 protein: CASSSGTSSYEQYF
D gene: NA
J gene: TRBJ2-7
V gene: TRBV12-3/TRBV12-4
clone size: many

CDR3 DNA: TGTGCCAGCAGTTATGATGAGGGGACCCCCTACGAGCAGTACTTC
CDR3 protein: CASSYDEGTPYEQYF
D gene: NA
J gene: TRBJ2-7
V gene: TRBV6-2/TRBV6-3
clone size: few

CDR3 DNA: TGTGCCAGCAGCTTGCCGGGGTTCGACGAGCAGTACTTC
CDR3 protein: CASSLPGFDEQYF
D gene: NA
J gene: TRBJ2-7
V gene: TRBV5-4
clone size: NA

CDR3 DNA: TGCGCCAGCAGCTTGGACAGGGAAGAAGAGACCCAGTACTTC
CDR3 protein: CASSLDREEETQYF
D gene: NA
J gene: TRBJ2-5
V gene: TRBV5-1
clone size: many

CDR3 DNA: TGTGCCAGCAGTGAAATTTTGGACAGGGGCACCAGGGGGACTGAAGCTTTCTTT
CDR3 protein: CASSEILDRGTRGTEAFF
D gene: TRBD1
J gene: TRBJ1-1
V gene: TRBV6-4
clone size: once

CDR3 DNA: TGTGCCAGCAGCCAAGGGTGGCGGGACAGGTATTCACCCCTCCACTTT
CDR3 protein: CASSQGWRDRYSPLHF
D gene: TRBD1
J gene: TRBJ1-6
V gene: TRBV14
clone size: few

CDR3 DNA: TGTGCCAGCAGCCACGAGGGTACCGGGGCCAACGTCCTGACTTTC
CDR3 protein: CASSHEGTGANVLTF
D gene: NA
J gene: TRBJ2-6
V gene: TRBV13
clone size: NA

CDR3 DNA: TGCGCCAGCAGCTTTCGGGAAAGCTCCTACAATGAGCAGTTCTTC
CDR3 protein: CASSFRESSYNEQFF
D gene: NA
J gene: TRBJ2-1
V gene: TRBV4-3
clone size: NA

CDR3 DNA: TGCGCCAGCAGCCAACAGACTAGCGCCATTACCTCGGTGACGAACGAGCAGTACTTC
CDR3 protein: CASSQQTSAITSVTNEQYF
D gene: TRBD2
J gene: TRBJ2-7
V gene: TRBV4-1
clone size: NA

CDR3 DNA: TGTGCCAGCAGTCACGAGGGCCTCAGCTCCTACGAGCAGTACTTC
CDR3 protein: CASSHEGLSSYEQYF
D gene: NA
J gene: TRBJ2-7
V gene: TRBV7-9
clone size: NA

CDR3 DNA: TGTGCCAGCAGGGGGCTGGGAAACACCATATATTTT
CDR3 protein: CASRGLGNTIYF
D gene: NA
J gene: TRBJ1-3
V gene: TRBV7-9
clone size: few

CDR3 DNA: TGTGCCAGCAGCCTCCCTAGCGTTATTCCCGGGGAGCTGTTTTTT
CDR3 protein: CASSLPSVIPGELFF
D gene: NA
J gene: TRBJ2-2
V gene: TRBV7-8
clone size: NA

CDR3 DNA: TGTGCCAGCAGTTTGAGGGCGAGCACAGATACGCAGTATTTT
CDR3 protein: CASSLRASTDTQYF
D gene: NA
J gene: TRBJ2-3
V gene: TRBV27
clone size: NA